This T cell receptor beta chain was sequenced for a study of blood T cell repertoires in COVID-19. The CDR3 covers 14 residues. Germline CDR1 and CDR2: SGHAT and FQNNGV. With 0 bases removed from V and 3 bases from J, the gap between germline ends came to 8 bases. The table came from immunoSEQ multiplex PCR; TCRdb's copy has only in-frame clones and leaves some out. Of approximately 210,000 clones listed, approximately 90% are singletons. This TCR came from a human donor in a cohort sampled during active COVID-19. The chain has TRBV11-2 and TRBJ2-5; D might be TRBD2 (5 bases). Sequencing was done on a sample of peripheral blood. CDR3 nucleotide sequence: TGTGCCAGCAGCTTAGATTGGCGGGAAGAGACCCAGTACTTC. It codes for CASSLDWREETQYF.